This entry features one T cell receptor beta chain sequence. Its antigen is undetermined. When sampled, the donors appeared nominally healthy, though they likely had unrecorded immune exposures. The entry originates in a study of cytomegalovirus exposure and HLA in healthy donors. Study findings and constraints: Exclusion applied to some V segments, including TRBV6-2 and TRBV6-3, as they were indistinguishable. Accurate prediction of HLA-A and HLA-B alleles (for most subjects) was reportedly achieved from TCR beta sequences. Researchers counted 164 TCR beta chains as cytomegalovirus-associated.

The study ran its PCR with 60 Vbeta and 13 Jbeta primers. Profiled with immunoSEQ multiplex PCR; TCRdb holds only in-frame clones, not every one. The profile covers about 190,000 clones, with around 83% appearing a single time and approximately 1.8% taken by the ten largest. CDR3 size: 15 residues. Germline V gene data show CDR1 as SEHNR and CDR2 as FQNEAQ (reference sequence). Trimming cost V 2 bases and J 8 bases; bases outside gene matches: 5. The gene calls are TRBV7-9 and TRBJ2-1; 11 bases align to TRBD2. The sequenced material came from PBMCs. The sequence came from a middle-aged man in good health and CMV-seropositive. CDR3 amino acids: CASSLLAGGVDEQFF. The CDR3 bases are TGTGCCAGCAGCTTACTAGCGGGAGGAGTCGATGAGCAGTTCTTC.